This T cell receptor beta chain stems from a study of cytomegalovirus exposure and HLA in healthy donors. Findings and limits, study-wide: By a later analysis, the bulk of CMV-associated TCR beta chains appeared HLA-restricted. Despite most TCR sequences being rare, some public TCRs occurred in many donors. At a 0.05 false discovery rate, a later analysis found about 17,000 TCR beta sequences to be associated with HLA alleles. Across all donors, roughly uniform sequencing depth was an assumption of the presence/absence analyses.

PCR involved 60 Vbeta and 13 Jbeta primers. Method: immunoSEQ multiplex PCR; TCRdb's copy keeps in-frame clones and lacks some. The record lists around 100,000 clones, of which the ten most abundant hold less than 4.5%. V shed 3 bases, J shed 6 bases, and the junction held 7 bases outside the gene matches. CDR3 length equals 16 residues. Germline CDR1 is SGHVS and CDR2 is FQNEAQ. To note about this clone: Its antigen is still unknown.

The clonotype was recovered from a man younger than 40 in good health and CMV-seronegative. Sequencing input: PBMCs. The chain combines TRBV7-8 with TRBJ1-5; the match to TRBD1 covers 11 bases. The chain's CDR3 is CASSLGDRGFGQPQHF. The CDR3 region has the DNA TGTGCCAGCAGCTTGGGGGACAGGGGGTTCGGTCAGCCCCAGCATTTT.